The clone carrying this T cell receptor beta chain was recorded only once. The entry originates in a study of blood T cell repertoires in COVID-19. At the level of the study: Acute and convalescent COVID-19 specimens originated in the United States, Italy and Spain.

Participants spanned ages roughly 18 to 95 years and resided in roughly 26 US areas. Recovered participants had two consecutive negative NP/OP PCR tests, healthcare professional clearance, or symptom resolution. Per the original data handling: Researchers report that nucleated cell counts were estimated from reference gene primer amplification. Here immunoSEQ multiplex PCR was the method, and the copy in TCRdb shows in-frame clones only, minus some. V and J calls and clone size are given by that table; D and trimming were obtained from the DNA. This table has around 290,000 clones, about nine tenths appearing once. The CDR3 totals 16 residues. V was trimmed by 0 bases and J by 3 bases, leaving 14 bases between them. The germline CDR1 and CDR2 sequences are SNHLY and FYNNEI.

Sequenced input: PBMCs or T cells enriched from blood (not recorded which). The sequence derives from a middle-aged woman who had recovered from COVID-19. The chain uses TRBV2 and TRBJ1-2; D is ambiguous. The CDR3 region is CASSEAGGVFYYGYTF. The CDR3 DNA reads TGTGCCAGCAGTGAAGCAGGAGGAGTCTTCTACTATGGCTACACCTTC.